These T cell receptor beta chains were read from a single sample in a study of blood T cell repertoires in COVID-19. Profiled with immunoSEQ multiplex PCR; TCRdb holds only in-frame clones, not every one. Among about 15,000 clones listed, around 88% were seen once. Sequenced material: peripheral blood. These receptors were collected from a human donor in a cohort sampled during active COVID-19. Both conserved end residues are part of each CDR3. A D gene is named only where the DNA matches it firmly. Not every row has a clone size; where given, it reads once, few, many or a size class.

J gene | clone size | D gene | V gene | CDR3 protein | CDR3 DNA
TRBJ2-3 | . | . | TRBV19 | CASSIGGLGVLSDF | TGTGCCAGTAGTATCGGGGGTTTGGGAGTACTTTCGGATTTT
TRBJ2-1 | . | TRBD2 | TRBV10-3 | CAISESGLAGRNEQFF | TGTGCCATCAGTGAGTCGGGACTAGCGGGAAGGAATGAGCAGTTCTTC
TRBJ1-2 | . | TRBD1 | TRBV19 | CASLDRGQGMSYTF | TGTGCCAGCCTTGACAGGGGGCAGGGGATGAGCTACACCTTC
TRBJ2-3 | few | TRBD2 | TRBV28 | CASRVTSSGTSTDTQYF | TGTGCCAGCAGGGTTACCTCTAGCGGAACTAGCACAGATACGCAGTATTTT
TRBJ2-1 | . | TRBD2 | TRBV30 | CAWSPSGPEQFF | TGTGCCTGGAGCCCTAGCGGACCCGAGCAGTTCTTC
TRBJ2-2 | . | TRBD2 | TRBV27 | CASSLWAGGSAGELFF | TGTGCCAGCAGTTTATGGGCGGGAGGCTCGGCCGGGGAGCTGTTTTTT
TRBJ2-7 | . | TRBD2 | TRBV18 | CASSPPGGRANEQYF | TGTGCCAGCTCACCACCGGGGGGGAGGGCTAACGAGCAGTACTTC
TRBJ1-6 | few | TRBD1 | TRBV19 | CASSRGDRINNSPLHF | TGTGCCAGTAGCCGAGGGGACAGAATCAATAATTCACCCCTCCACTTT
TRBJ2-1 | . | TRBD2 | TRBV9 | CASSYSGREGNEQFF | TGTGCCAGCAGCTATAGCGGGAGGGAAGGCAATGAGCAGTTCTTC
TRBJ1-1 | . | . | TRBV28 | CASSVQGTEAFF | TGTGCCAGCAGTGTACAGGGTACTGAAGCTTTCTTT
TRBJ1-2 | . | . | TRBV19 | CASRRQDHYGYTF | TGTGCCAGTAGAAGACAGGACCACTATGGCTACACCTTC
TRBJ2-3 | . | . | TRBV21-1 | CASSKSRREIRPDTQYF | TGTGCCAGCAGCAAAAGTCGGCGGGAGATCCGACCAGATACGCAGTATTTT
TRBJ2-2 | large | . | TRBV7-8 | CATPEASTGELFF | TGTGCCACGCCCGAGGCCTCCACCGGGGAGCTGTTTTTT
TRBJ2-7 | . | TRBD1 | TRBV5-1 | CASSLQGGLLGEQYF | TGCGCCAGCAGCTTGCAAGGGGGCCTCCTTGGGGAGCAGTACTTC
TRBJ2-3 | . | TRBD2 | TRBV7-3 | CASSLGLAGVGTDTQYF | TGTGCCAGCAGCTTAGGGTTAGCGGGAGTCGGCACAGATACGCAGTATTTT
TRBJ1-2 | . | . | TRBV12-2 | CASRLVGARVANYGYTF | TGTGCAAGTCGCTTAGTCGGCGCGAGGGTAGCTAACTATGGCTACACCTTC
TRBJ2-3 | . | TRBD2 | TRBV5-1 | CASSLGLAGGWDTQYF | TGCGCCAGCAGCTTGGGACTAGCGGGAGGATGGGATACGCAGTATTTT
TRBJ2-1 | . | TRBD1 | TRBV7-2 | CASSLASGTGGYNEQFF | TGTGCCAGCAGCTTAGCCTCCGGGACAGGGGGCTACAATGAGCAGTTCTTC
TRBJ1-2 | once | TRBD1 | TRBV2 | CASSGVPGQGALGYTF | TGTGCCAGCAGTGGAGTTCCGGGACAGGGGGCGCTTGGCTACACCTTC
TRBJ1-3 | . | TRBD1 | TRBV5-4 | CASSLKTGGTGNTIYF | TGTGCCAGCAGCTTGAAAACAGGGGGTACTGGAAACACCATATATTTT
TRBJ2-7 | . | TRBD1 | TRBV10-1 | CASRTNRGRFGYEQYF | TGCGCCAGCAGAACCAACAGGGGGCGGTTCGGCTACGAGCAGTACTTC
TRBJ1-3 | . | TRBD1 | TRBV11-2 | CASSQVTGGWNSGNTIYF | TGTGCCAGCAGCCAAGTAACAGGGGGCTGGAACTCTGGAAACACCATATATTTT
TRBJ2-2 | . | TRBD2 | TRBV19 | CASSMSGLAGANTGELFF | TGTGCCAGTAGTATGTCGGGACTAGCGGGTGCGAACACCGGGGAGCTGTTTTTT
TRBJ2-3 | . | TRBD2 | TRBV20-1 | CSASSASGYLDTQYF | TGCAGTGCTAGTTCGGCTAGCGGATATTTAGATACGCAGTATTTT
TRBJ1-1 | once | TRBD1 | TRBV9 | CASSGGTGTEAFF | TGTGCCAGCAGCGGGGGGACAGGGACTGAAGCTTTCTTT
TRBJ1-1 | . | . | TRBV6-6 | CASFVGGNTEAFF | TGTGCCAGCTTTGTCGGGGGGAACACTGAAGCTTTCTTT
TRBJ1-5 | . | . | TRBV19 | CASSNSKHQPQHF | TGTGCCAGTAGTAATTCCAAGCATCAGCCCCAGCATTTT
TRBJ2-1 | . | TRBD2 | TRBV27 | CASGSLAGGVYNEQFF | TGTGCCAGCGGAAGCCTAGCGGGAGGAGTATACAATGAGCAGTTCTTC
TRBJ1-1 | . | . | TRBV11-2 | CASKEQGISSKAFF | TGTGCCAGCAAAGAACAGGGTATTAGTTCGAAAGCTTTCTTT
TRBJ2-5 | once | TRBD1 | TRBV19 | CASNPGQGVSVAQYF | TGTGCCAGTAACCCTGGACAGGGCGTCTCGGTGGCCCAGTACTTC
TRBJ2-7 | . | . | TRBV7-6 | CASSLSPGSAVEQYF | TGTGCCAGCAGCTTATCTCCGGGGTCCGCCGTCGAGCAGTACTTC
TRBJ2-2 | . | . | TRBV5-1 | CASSLGQDTGELFF | TGCGCCAGCAGCTTGGGCCAGGACACCGGGGAGCTGTTTTTT
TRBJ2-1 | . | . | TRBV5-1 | CASSLAKSSSYNEQFF | TGCGCCAGCAGCTTGGCCAAATCGAGCTCCTACAATGAGCAGTTCTTC
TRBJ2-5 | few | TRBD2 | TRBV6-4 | CASSASGGYRETQYF | TGTGCCAGCTCTGCTAGCGGGGGGTACAGAGAGACCCAGTACTTC
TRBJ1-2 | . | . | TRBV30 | CAWRVPGSRTMGYTF | TGTGCCTGGAGGGTACCCGGTAGTAGAACTATGGGCTACACCTTC
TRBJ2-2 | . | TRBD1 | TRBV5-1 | CASSLTSRQGAPTGELFF | TGCGCCAGCAGCTTGACCTCTAGACAGGGGGCCCCCACCGGGGAGCTGTTTTTT
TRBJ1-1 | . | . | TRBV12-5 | CASGFGGTTEAFF | TGTGCTAGTGGTTTCGGGGGGACCACTGAAGCTTTCTTT
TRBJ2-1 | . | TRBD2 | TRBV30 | CAWSGAGGPYSYNEQFF | TGTGCCTGGAGTGGGGCGGGGGGGCCTTACTCCTACAATGAGCAGTTCTTC
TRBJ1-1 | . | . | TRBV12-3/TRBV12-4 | CASRRTLNTEAFF | TGTGCCAGCAGAAGGACACTCAACACTGAAGCTTTCTTT
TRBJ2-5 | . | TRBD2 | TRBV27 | CASSSQAGEETQYF | TGTGCCAGCAGTTCACAAGCGGGAGAGGAGACCCAGTACTTC
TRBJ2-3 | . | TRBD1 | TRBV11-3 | CASSLGTGSADTQYF | TGTGCCAGCAGTTTAGGGACAGGGAGTGCAGATACGCAGTATTTT
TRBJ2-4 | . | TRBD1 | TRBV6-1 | CASSAIGQGTMIAIQYF | TGTGCCAGCAGTGCAATAGGACAGGGGACGATGATAGCCATTCAGTACTTC
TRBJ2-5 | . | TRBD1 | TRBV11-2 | CASSLIGRDSVQETQYF | TGTGCCAGCAGCTTAATAGGCCGGGACAGTGTTCAAGAGACCCAGTACTTC
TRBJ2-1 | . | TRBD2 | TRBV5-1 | CASSPGLAGTAYNEQFF | TGCGCCAGCAGCCCCGGACTAGCGGGAACGGCCTACAATGAGCAGTTCTTC
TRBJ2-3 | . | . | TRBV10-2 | CASSSSPAADTQYF | TGCGCCAGCTCTAGCTCCCCAGCGGCAGATACGCAGTATTTT
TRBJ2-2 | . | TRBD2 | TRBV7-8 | CASSGLAGGNGELFF | TGTGCCAGCAGCGGACTAGCGGGAGGGAACGGGGAGCTGTTTTTT
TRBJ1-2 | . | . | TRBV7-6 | CAVLTEDNGYTF | TGTGCCGTACTGACAGAGGATAATGGCTACACCTTC
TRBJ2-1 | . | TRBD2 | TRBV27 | CASSLGGRALNEQFF | TGTGCCAGCAGTTTAGGCGGGAGGGCGCTAAATGAGCAGTTCTTC
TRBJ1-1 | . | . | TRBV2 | CAGLEGSTEAFF | TGTGCCGGATTGGAGGGGAGCACTGAAGCTTTCTTT
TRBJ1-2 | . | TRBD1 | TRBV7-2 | CASSPRQGNYGYTF | TGTGCCAGCAGCCCCAGACAGGGGAACTATGGCTACACCTTC
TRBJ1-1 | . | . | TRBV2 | CASSRERGTEAFF | TGTGCCAGCAGCAGGGAGCGGGGCACTGAAGCTTTCTTT
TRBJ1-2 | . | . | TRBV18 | CASSPARDGYTF | TGTGCCAGCTCACCTGCGCGGGATGGCTACACCTTC
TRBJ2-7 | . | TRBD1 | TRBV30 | CAWGQGFSYEQYF | TGTGCCTGGGGACAGGGATTTTCCTACGAGCAGTACTTC